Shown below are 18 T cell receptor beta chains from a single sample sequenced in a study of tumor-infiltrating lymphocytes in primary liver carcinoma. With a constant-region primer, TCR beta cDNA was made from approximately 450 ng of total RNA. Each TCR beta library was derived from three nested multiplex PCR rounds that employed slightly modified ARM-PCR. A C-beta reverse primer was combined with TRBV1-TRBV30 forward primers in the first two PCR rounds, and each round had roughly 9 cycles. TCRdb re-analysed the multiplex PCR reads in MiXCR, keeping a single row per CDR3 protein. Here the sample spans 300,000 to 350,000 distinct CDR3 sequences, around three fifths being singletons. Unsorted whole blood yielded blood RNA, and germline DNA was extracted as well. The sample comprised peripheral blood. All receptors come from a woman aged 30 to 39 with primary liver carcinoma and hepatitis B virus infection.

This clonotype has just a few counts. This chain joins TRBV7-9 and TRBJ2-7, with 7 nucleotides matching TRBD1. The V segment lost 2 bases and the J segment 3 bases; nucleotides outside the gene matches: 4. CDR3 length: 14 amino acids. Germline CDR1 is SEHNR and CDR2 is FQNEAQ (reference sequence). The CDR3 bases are TGTGCCAGCAGCTTAATCGACAGGGTCTACGAGCAGTACTTC. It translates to CASSLIDRVYEQYF.

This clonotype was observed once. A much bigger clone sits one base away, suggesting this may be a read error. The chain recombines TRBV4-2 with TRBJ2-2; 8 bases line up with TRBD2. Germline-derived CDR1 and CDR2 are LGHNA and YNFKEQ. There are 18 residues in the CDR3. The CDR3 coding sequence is TGTGCCAACAGCCAAGATACTAGCGGCTACGCGAACACCGGGGAGCTGTTTTTT. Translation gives CANSQDTSGYANTGELFF.

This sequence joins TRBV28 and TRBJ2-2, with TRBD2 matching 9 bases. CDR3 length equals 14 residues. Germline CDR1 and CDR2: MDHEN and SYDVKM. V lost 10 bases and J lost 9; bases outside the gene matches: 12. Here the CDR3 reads CATRGSGRGWELFF. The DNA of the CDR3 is TGTGCCACCCGGGGTAGCGGGAGAGGCTGGGAGCTGTTTTTT.

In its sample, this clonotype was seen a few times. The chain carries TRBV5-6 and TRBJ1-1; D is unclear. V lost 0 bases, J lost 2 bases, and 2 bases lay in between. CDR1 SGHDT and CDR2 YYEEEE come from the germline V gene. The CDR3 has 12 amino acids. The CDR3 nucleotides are TGTGCCAGCAGCTTGGCCAACACTGAAGCTTTCTTT. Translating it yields CASSLANTEAFF.

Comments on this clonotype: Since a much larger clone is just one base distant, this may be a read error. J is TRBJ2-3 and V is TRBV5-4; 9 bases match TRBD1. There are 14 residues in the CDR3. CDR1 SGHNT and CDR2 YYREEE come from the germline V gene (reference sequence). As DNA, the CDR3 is TGTGCCAGCAACTTGGGACAGGGCGGGGATACGCAGTATTTT. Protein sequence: CASNLGQGGDTQYF.

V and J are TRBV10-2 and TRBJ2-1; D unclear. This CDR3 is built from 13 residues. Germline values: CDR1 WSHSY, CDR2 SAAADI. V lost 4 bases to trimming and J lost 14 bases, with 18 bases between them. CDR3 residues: CASSGEVSGSKFF. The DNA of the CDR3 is TGCGCCAGCAGTGGGGAAGTGTCAGGCTCCAAGTTCTTC.

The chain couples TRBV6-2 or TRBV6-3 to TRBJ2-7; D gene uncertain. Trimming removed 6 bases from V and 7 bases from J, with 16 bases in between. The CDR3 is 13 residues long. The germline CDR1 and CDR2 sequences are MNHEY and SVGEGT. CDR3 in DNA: TGTGCCAGCAGAGACCAATCACGGCAGGAGCAGTACTTC. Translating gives CASRDQSRQEQYF.

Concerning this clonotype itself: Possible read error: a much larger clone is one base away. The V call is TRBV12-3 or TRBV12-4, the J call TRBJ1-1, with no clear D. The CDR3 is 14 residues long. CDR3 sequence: CVSSPPRENTEAFF. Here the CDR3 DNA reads TGTGTCAGCAGTCCTCCGAGGGAGAACACTGAAGCTTTCTTT.

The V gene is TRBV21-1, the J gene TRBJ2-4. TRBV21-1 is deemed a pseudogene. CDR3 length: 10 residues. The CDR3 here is CASGRNIQYF. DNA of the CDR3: TGTGCCAGCGGCAGGAACATTCAGTACTTC.

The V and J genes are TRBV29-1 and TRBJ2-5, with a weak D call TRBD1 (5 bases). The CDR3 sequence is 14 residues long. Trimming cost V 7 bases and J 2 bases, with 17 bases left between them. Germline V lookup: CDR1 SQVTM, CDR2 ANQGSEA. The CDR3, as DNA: TGCAGCGGTAGGGGAAAGGCCTCACAAGAGACCCAGTACTTC. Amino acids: CSGRGKASQETQYF.

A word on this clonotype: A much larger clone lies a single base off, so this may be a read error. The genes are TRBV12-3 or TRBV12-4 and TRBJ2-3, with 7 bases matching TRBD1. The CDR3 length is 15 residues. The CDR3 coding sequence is TGTGTCAGCACCTTTATGGGGACAGCAGGAGATACGCAGTATTTT. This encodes CVSTFMGTAGDTQYF.

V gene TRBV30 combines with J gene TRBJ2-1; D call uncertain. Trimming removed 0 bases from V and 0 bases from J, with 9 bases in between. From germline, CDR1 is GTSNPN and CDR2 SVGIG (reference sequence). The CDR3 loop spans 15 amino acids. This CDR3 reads CAWSVHWSSYNEQFF. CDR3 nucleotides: TGTGCCTGGAGTGTACACTGGAGCTCCTACAATGAGCAGTTCTTC.

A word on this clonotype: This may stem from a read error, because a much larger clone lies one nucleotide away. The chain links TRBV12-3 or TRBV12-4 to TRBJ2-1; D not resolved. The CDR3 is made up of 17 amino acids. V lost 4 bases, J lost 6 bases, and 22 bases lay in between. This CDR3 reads CASSYPAGRDSSNEQFF. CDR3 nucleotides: TGTGCCAGCAGTTACCCCGCCGGCCGTGATTCGAGCAATGAGCAGTTCTTC.

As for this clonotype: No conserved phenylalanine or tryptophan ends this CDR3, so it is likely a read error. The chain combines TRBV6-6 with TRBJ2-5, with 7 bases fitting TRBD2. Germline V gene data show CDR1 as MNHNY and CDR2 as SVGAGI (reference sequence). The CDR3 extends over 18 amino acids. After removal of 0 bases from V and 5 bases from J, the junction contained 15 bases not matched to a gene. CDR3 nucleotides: TGTGCCAGCAGTTACTCAAAGGGCGGGAGCGGGCCCTCGGAGACCCAGTACCTC. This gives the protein CASSYSKGGSGPSETQYL.

CDR3 amino acids: CASSQEGGTGTGVREQYF. CDR3 DNA: TGCGCCAGCAGCCAAGAGGGGGGTACCGGAACAGGGGTTCGCGAGCAGTACTTC. V and J are TRBV4-1 and TRBJ2-7; tentatively, D is TRBD1 (7 bases). Germline V gene lookup returns CDR1 MGHRA and CDR2 YSYEKL. V dropped 0 bases and J dropped 6 bases, with 24 bases sitting between them. The CDR3 extends over 18 amino acids.

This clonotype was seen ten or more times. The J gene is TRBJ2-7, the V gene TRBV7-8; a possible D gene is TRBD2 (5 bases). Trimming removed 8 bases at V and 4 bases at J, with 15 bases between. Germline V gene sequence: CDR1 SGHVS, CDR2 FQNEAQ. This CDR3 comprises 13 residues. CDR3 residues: CASDSGLGYEQYF. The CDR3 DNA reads TGTGCCAGCGATTCGGGATTGGGGTACGAGCAGTACTTC.

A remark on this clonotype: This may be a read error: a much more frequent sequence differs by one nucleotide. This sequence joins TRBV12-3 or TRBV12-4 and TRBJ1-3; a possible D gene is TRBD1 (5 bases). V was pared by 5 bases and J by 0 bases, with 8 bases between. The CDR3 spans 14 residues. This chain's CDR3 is CASSQGFSGNTIYF. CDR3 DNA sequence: TGTGCCAGCAGTCAGGGATTCTCTGGAAACACCATATATTTT.

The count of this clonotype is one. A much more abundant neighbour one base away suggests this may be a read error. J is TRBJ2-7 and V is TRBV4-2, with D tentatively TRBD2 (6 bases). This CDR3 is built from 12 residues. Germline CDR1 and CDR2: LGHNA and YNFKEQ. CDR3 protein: CVSSQAGYEQYF. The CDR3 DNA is TGTGTCAGCAGCCAAGCGGGCTACGAGCAGTACTTC.